What follows is one TCR beta chain and its context. Its antigen is undetermined. The data are from a study of T cells in tuberculosis. Study-level background: T cells were selected with CD1B tetramers loaded with glucose monomycolate. Study-level findings and limits: Active tuberculosis patients had shorter CDR3-alpha; the beta difference was nonsignificant.

Libraries were prepared by immunoSEQ multiplex PCR; TCRdb keeps only in-frame clonotypes and omits some of them. The profile shows about 34,000 clones, 97% of them singletons. Adolescents were screened for latent TB by skin test and IGRA. Each clinical donor contributed on average approximately 90,000 T cells from unsorted cryopreserved PBMC. This CDR3 is built from 15 residues. The trim removed 2 bases at V and 11 bases at J, leaving 11 bases unmatched. The germline V gene encodes CDR1 MNHEY and CDR2 SVGAGI. This chain links TRBV6-5 with TRBJ1-2; 10 bases line up with TRBD1. Sequencing was done on a sample of PBMCs. The clonotype comes from a donor between 10 and 35 years old with latent tuberculosis or without tuberculosis infection. The CDR3 here is CASSYRNGQGGGYTF. The CDR3 coding sequence is TGTGCCAGCAGTTACAGAAATGGACAGGGGGGAGGATACACCTTC.